The clone carrying this T cell receptor beta chain was seen a few times. Each CDR3 protein is one row after TCRdb ran MiXCR on the reads. The sample has about 460,000 distinct CDR3 sequences, about 10% seen once. The data originate from a study of T cell repertoires in cytomegalovirus infection. V lost 4 bases and J lost 8; bases outside the gene matches: 6. The germline CDR1 and CDR2 sequences are SGHDN and FVKESK. CDR3 length: 13 amino acids. The V call is TRBV14, the J call TRBJ1-2; 8 bases line up with TRBD1. The sample was PBMCs. The TCR originated in a human donor in good health (CMV status not recorded). Some clones in this sample may be carry-over from other donors' samples. CDR3 bases: TGTGCCAGCAGCCCTCAGGGGGCCGGGGGCTACACCTTC. Residues: CASSPQGAGGYTF.